This is a list of T cell receptor beta chains from one sample in a study of PD-1 blockade in classical Hodgkin lymphoma. Measured with immunoSEQ multiplex PCR; TCRdb has only the in-frame clones, and not every one. The sample lists 90,000 or so clones; around nine tenths were seen once. Source: peripheral blood mononuclear cells (PBMCs), taken before the second cycle of nivolumab. Receptors originate from a human donor with classical Hodgkin lymphoma. Each CDR3 is given with its conserved first and last residue. The order of the fields is J gene, clone size, V gene, D gene, CDR3 protein, CDR3 DNA. The D gene is left open where the match is weak. Clone size is shown for a subset of rows, as once, few, many or a class of expanded clone.

TRBJ2-7	-	TRBV5-1	-	CASSLGRAYEQYF	TGCGCCAGCAGCTTGGGGAGAGCCTACGAGCAGTACTTC
TRBJ1-2	-	TRBV6-4	-	CASSDAGGSYTF	TGTGCCAGCAGTGACGCCGGGGGGAGCTACACCTTC
TRBJ2-7	-	TRBV28	-	CASSRYEQYF	TGTGCCAGCAGCCGCTACGAGCAGTACTTC
TRBJ1-5	-	TRBV5-4	-	CASSFGPGQNQPQHF	TGTGCCAGCAGCTTCGGTCCAGGGCAAAATCAGCCCCAGCATTTT
TRBJ1-1	-	TRBV29-1	-	CSSGIGGNTEAFF	TGCTCCTCGGGAATAGGGGGGAACACTGAAGCTTTCTTT
TRBJ2-7	-	TRBV5-1	TRBD2	CASSFPSSGGISSYEQYF	TGCGCCAGCAGCTTTCCGTCCTCGGGGGGGATAAGCTCCTACGAGCAGTACTTC
TRBJ1-2	-	TRBV5-1	-	CASSLGGAHNYGYTF	TGCGCCAGCAGCCTAGGTGGAGCTCATAACTATGGCTACACCTTC
TRBJ2-3	-	TRBV27	TRBD2	CASSFLGLEGTDTQYF	TGTGCCAGCAGTTTTTTGGGACTAGAAGGCACAGATACGCAGTATTTT
TRBJ1-2	-	TRBV5-6	TRBD1	CASSPYRGNGYTF	TGTGCCAGCAGCCCATACAGGGGAAATGGCTACACCTTC
TRBJ2-1	-	TRBV27	TRBD2	CASSLSGTSGYYNEQFF	TGTGCCAGCAGTTTATCGGGGACTAGCGGGTACTACAATGAGCAGTTCTTC
TRBJ1-4	-	TRBV28	-	CASSSYATNEKLFF	TGTGCCAGCAGTTCCTATGCAACTAATGAAAAACTGTTTTTT
TRBJ1-2	-	TRBV6-5	-	CASSASPFITNGYTF	TGTGCCAGCAGTGCATCCCCATTTATTACGAATGGCTACACCTTC
TRBJ2-3	-	TRBV11-2	TRBD2	CASSLEGSGSTDTQYF	TGTGCCAGCAGCTTAGAAGGTAGCGGGAGCACAGATACGCAGTATTTT
TRBJ1-1	once	TRBV28	TRBD1	CASSLPGGGGTEAFF	TGTGCCAGCAGTTTGCCAGGGGGCGGGGGTACTGAAGCTTTCTTT
TRBJ1-2	-	TRBV27	TRBD1	CASSATGDNYGYTF	TGTGCCAGCAGTGCCACAGGGGACAACTATGGCTACACCTTC
TRBJ2-1	-	TRBV27	-	CASIKQFF	TGTGCCAGCATAAAGCAGTTCTTC
TRBJ2-5	-	TRBV5-1	TRBD1	CASSEGQPVGTQYF	TGCGCCAGCAGCGAGGGACAGCCGGTAGGGACCCAGTACTTC
TRBJ1-5	-	TRBV6-5	-	CASSYYGIRQPQHF	TGTGCCAGCAGTTACTATGGGATTCGTCAGCCCCAGCATTTT
TRBJ2-5	-	TRBV14	TRBD2	CASSQAGLAGQETQYF	TGTGCCAGCAGCCAAGCGGGACTAGCGGGACAAGAGACCCAGTACTTC
TRBJ2-7	-	TRBV2	TRBD2	CASKLSGGPGYEQYF	TGTGCCAGCAAGCTGTCGGGAGGGCCTGGGTACGAGCAGTACTTC
TRBJ1-1	-	TRBV6-5	-	CASRSAGGADTEAFF	TGTGCCAGCAGGAGCGCAGGTGGGGCAGACACTGAAGCTTTCTTT
TRBJ2-7	once	TRBV5-4	TRBD1	CASSLGRDRGLDYEQYF	TGTGCCAGCAGCTTGGGTCGGGACAGGGGGCTCGACTACGAGCAGTACTTC
TRBJ2-5	-	TRBV5-6	TRBD1	CASSFEGGLTQYF	TGTGCCAGCAGCTTTGAAGGGGGCCTGACCCAGTACTTC
TRBJ2-2	-	TRBV11-2	-	CASSSRMGGELFF	TGTGCCAGCAGCTCCCGAATGGGCGGGGAGCTGTTTTTT
TRBJ2-1	-	TRBV2	-	CASMMGLHEQFF	TGTGCCAGCATGATGGGTCTCCATGAGCAGTTCTTC
TRBJ2-2	-	TRBV5-1	-	CASSLGYASTGELFF	TGCGCCAGCAGCTTGGGTTACGCGAGCACCGGGGAGCTGTTTTTT
TRBJ2-4	-	TRBV7-3	-	CASSLMIGRRVPNIQYF	TGTGCCAGCAGCTTAATGATCGGCAGGAGAGTACCAAACATTCAGTACTTC